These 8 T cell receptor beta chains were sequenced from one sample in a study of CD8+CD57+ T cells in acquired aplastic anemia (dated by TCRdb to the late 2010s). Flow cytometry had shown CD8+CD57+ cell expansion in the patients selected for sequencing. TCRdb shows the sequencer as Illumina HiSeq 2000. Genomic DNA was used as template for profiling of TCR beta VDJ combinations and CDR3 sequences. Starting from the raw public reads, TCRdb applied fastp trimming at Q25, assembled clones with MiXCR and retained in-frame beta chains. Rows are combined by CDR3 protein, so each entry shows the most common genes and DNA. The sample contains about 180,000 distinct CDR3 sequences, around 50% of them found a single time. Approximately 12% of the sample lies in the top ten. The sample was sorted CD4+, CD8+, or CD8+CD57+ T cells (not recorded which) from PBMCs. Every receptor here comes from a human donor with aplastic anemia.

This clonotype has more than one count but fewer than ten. DNA for the CDR3: TGTGCCATCAGTGAGACAGCAAACACTGAAGCTTTCTTT. Amino acid sequence: CAISETANTEAFF. The V call is TRBV10-3, the J call TRBJ1-1; D not certain. V shed 2 bases and J shed 2 bases, with 6 bases lying between them. CDR3 size: 13 residues. The germline CDR1 and CDR2 sequences are ENHRY and SYGVKD.

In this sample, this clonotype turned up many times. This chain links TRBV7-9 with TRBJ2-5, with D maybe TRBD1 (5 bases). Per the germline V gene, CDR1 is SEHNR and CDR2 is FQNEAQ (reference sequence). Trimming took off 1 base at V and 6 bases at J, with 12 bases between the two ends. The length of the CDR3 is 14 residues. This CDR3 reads CASSLGGQLQTQYF. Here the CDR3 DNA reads TGTGCCAGCAGCTTAGGAGGACAACTGCAGACCCAGTACTTC.

DNA of the CDR3: TGTGCCAGCAGCCATAGTCAGGGAGCTAATGAAAAACTGTTTTTT. Protein product: CASSHSQGANEKLFF. V and J are TRBV7-8 and TRBJ1-4, with a weak D call TRBD1 (5 bases). This CDR3 is built from 15 residues. Per the germline V gene, CDR1 is SGHVS and CDR2 is FQNEAQ. Trimming took off 5 bases at V and 3 bases at J, with 13 bases between the two ends.

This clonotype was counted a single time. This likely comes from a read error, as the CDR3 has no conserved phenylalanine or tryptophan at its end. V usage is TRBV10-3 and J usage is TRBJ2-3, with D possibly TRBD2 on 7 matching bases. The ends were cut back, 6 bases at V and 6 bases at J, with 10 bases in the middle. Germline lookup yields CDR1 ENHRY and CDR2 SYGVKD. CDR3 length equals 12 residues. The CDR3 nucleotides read TGTGCCATCAGAGGGAGGGGGGATACGCAGTATTTA. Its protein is CAIRGRGDTQYL.

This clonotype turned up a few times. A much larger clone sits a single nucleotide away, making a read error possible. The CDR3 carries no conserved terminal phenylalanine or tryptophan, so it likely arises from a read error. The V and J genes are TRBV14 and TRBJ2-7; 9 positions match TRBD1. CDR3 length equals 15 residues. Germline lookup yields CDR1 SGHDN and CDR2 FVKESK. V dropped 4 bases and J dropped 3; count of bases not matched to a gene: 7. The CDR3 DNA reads TGTGCCAGCAGCCCACAGGGGGCGCATTTCTACGAGCAGTACTCC. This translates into CASSPQGAHFYEQYS.

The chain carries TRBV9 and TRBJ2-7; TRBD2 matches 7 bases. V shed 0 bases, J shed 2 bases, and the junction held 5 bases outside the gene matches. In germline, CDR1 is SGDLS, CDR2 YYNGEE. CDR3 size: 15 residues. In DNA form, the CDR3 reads TGTGCCAGCAGCGTAGGGGCGGGAGCAACCTACGAGCAGTACTTC. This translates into CASSVGAGATYEQYF. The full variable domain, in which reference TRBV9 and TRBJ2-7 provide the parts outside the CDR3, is DSGVTQTPKHLITATGQRVTLRCSPRSGDLSVYWYQQSLDQGLQFLIQYYNGEERAKGNILERFSAQQFPDLHSELNLSSLELGDSALYFCASSVGAGATYEQYFGPGTRLTVT.

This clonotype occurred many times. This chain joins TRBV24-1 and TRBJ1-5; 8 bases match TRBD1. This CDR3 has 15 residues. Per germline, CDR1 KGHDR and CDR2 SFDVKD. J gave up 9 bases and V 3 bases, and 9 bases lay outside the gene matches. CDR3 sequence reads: CATSDAGRGTGPQHF. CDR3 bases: TGTGCCACCAGTGATGCAGGGCGCGGGACAGGGCCCCAGCATTTT.

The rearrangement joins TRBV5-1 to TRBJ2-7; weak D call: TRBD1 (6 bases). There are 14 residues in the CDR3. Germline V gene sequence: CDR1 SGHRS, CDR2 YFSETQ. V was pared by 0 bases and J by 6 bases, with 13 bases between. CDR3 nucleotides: TGCGCCAGCAGCTTGGCAGGGGCCTTCGGCGAGCAGTACTTC. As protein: CASSLAGAFGEQYF.